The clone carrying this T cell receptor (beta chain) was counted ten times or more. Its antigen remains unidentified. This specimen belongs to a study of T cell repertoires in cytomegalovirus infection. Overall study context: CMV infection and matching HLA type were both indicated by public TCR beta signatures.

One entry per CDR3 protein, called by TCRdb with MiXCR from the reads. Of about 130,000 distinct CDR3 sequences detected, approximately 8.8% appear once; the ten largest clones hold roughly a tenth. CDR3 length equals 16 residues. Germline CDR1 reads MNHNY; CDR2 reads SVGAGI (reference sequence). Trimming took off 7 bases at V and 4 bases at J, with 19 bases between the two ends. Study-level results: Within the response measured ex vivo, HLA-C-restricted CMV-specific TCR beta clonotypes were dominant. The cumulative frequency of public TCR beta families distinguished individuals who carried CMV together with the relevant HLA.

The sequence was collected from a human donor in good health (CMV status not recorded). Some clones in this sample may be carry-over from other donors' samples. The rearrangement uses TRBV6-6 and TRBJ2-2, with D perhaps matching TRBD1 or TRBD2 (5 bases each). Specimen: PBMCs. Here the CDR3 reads CASTHGVGRGTGELFF. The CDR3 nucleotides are TGTGCCAGCACCCACGGGGTGGGGCGCGGCACCGGGGAGCTGTTTTTT.